The clone carrying this TCR beta chain was observed once. As yet, its antigen is unknown. Germline V gene lookup returns CDR1 SGHTA and CDR2 FQGTGA. The CDR3 totals 14 residues. The junction had 7 bases not matched to a gene; V was cut back by 8 bases and J by 4 bases. The data stem from a study of post-analysis software for immune sequencing data. Unique molecular identifiers featured in each of the TCR beta cDNA libraries. In TCRdb, the PCR reads were re-called with MiXCR into one record per CDR3 protein. This table has 350,000 to 500,000 distinct CDR3 sequences, 39% appearing once. Findings and limits, study-wide: About 5 TRBV segments occurring more often in patients than controls included TRBV5-6, TRBV5-1 and TRBV20-1.

V and J are TRBV7-3 and TRBJ2-3, with 9 bases lining up with TRBD2. Input material: blood. This TCR derives from a girl aged 2 to 10 with multiple sclerosis. The CDR3 bases are TGTGCCAGCTCTAGCGGGAACAGCGCAGATACGCAGTATTTT. Translating gives CASSSGNSADTQYF.